Presented here are 30 T cell receptor beta chains from one specimen sequenced in a study of shared clonotypes between healthy human individuals. Some clones are missing from TCRdb's copy, which holds only in-frame ones; the method was immunoSEQ multiplex PCR. The sample includes approximately 1.1 million clones, about 84% seen only once; the top ten take approximately 0.52%. Specimen: memory CD4+ T cells from PBMCs. Regarding subset: CD45RA-negative fraction. The receptors stem from a man younger than 35 in good health. Some clones in this sample may be carry-over from other donors' samples.

For this clone: Other DNA sequences in the sample encode the same CDR3. The chain links TRBV5-1 to TRBJ2-7, with 12 bases aligning to TRBD2. Germline CDR1 SGHRS, CDR2 YFSETQ. V dropped 4 bases and J dropped 5; count of bases not matched to a gene: 10. This CDR3 is built from 16 residues. The DNA for the CDR3 is TGCGCCAGCAGCACCCCTCTAGCGGGAGGGCCCGACGAGCAGTACTTC. Translated, it gives CASSTPLAGGPDEQYF.

The chain is built from TRBV29-1 and TRBJ2-7, with D possibly being TRBD2 (6 bases). The CDR3 consists of 14 residues. Germline CDR1 reads SQVTM; CDR2 reads ANQGSEA. The V gene lost 2 bases and the J gene lost 4 bases, with 15 bases spanning the gap. The DNA for the CDR3 is TGCAGCGTTGAAACCCCGGGACTGATATACGAGCAGTACTTC. Encoded protein: CSVETPGLIYEQYF.

This chain connects TRBV5-1 to TRBJ2-7, with 9 positions matching TRBD1. J was trimmed by 6 bases and V by 4 bases; bases with no gene match: 14. Germline CDR1 and CDR2: SGHRS and YFSETQ. CDR3 size: 16 residues. Here the CDR3 reads CASSLGPSGQGFEQYF. The CDR3 coding sequence is TGCGCCAGCAGCCTCGGTCCATCGGGACAGGGCTTCGAGCAGTACTTC. The full variable domain, in which reference TRBV5-1 and TRBJ2-7 provide the parts outside the CDR3, is KAGVTQTPRYLIKTRGQQVTLSCSPISGHRSVSWYQQTPGQGLQFLFEYFSETQRNKGNFPGRFSGRQFSNSRSEMNVSTLELGDSALYLCASSLGPSGQGFEQYFGPGTRLTVT.

V usage is TRBV9 and J usage is TRBJ1-1; a weak D match, TRBD1 (5 bases). V gave up 4 bases and J gave up 4 bases, with 23 bases separating them. Germline-derived CDR1 and CDR2 are SGDLS and YYNGEE. The CDR3 has 17 residues. Here the CDR3 DNA reads TGTGCCAGCAGCCCGCAATCCACGGGGGTCCGGGGCACTGAAGCTTTCTTT. Its translation is CASSPQSTGVRGTEAFF.

This clone showed up just a few times. One end of the junction fails to match germline, which may point to a read error. V gene TRBV7-3 combines with J gene TRBJ1-1, with 9 bases fitting TRBD1. Germline assignment: CDR1 SGHTA and CDR2 FQGTGA. CDR3 length: 15 amino acids. The CDR3 loop is CASSVTGGRGTEAFF. As DNA, the CDR3 is TGTGCCAGCAGCGTAACAGGGGGCAGGGGCACTGAAGCTTTCTTT.

In its sample, this clone was seen once. The chain is built from TRBV14 and TRBJ2-2; D uncertain. CDR1 is SGHDN, CDR2 FVKESK, per germline. The length of the CDR3 is 16 residues. The V end was cut by 4 bases, the J end by 7 bases, with 19 bases between. CDR3 DNA: TGTGCCAGCAGCCCCCACCCAGCCTCTCGAGACGGGGAGCTGTTTTTT. Translating it yields CASSPHPASRDGELFF.

CDR3 DNA: TGTGCCAGTAGTAGGGACATCTATGGCTACACCTTC. It is translated as CASSRDIYGYTF. The V gene is TRBV19, the J gene TRBJ1-2; D is perhaps TRBD1 (6 bases). The CDR3 contains 12 residues. The germline gives CDR1 LNHDA, CDR2 SQIVND (reference sequence). Trimming cost V 4 bases and J 4 bases, with 7 bases left between them. The full variable domain, rest sourced from reference TRBV19 and TRBJ1-2, is DGGITQSPKYLFRKEGQNVTLSCEQNLNHDAMYWYRQDPGQGLRLIYYSQIVNDFQKGDIAEGYSVSREKKESFPLTVTSAQKNPTAFYLCASSRDIYGYTFGSGTRLTVV.

The rearrangement links TRBV6-5 to TRBJ2-2; a possible D gene is TRBD2 (5 bases). The CDR3 is made up of 15 amino acids. Germline loops: CDR1 MNHEY, CDR2 SVGAGI. Trimming pared 0 bases from V and 8 bases from J, leaving 13 bases between. The CDR3 coding sequence is TGTGCCAGCAGTTACTCGAGAGCTAGCCATGGGGAGCTGTTTTTT. Its translation: CASSYSRASHGELFF.

This clone has only one observation. The V gene is TRBV5-1, the J gene TRBJ2-3; 14 positions match TRBD2. The germline V gene has CDR1 SGHRS and CDR2 YFSETQ. Unmatched junction bases numbered 13, after V lost 4 bases and J lost 3 bases. This CDR3 contains 19 residues. The CDR3 nucleotides are TGCGCCAGCAGCCTGGGGACTAGCGGGAGATTTCCTCTGACAGATACGCAGTATTTT. Amino acid sequence: CASSLGTSGRFPLTDTQYF.

This clone has at least ten counts. The chain combines TRBV30 with TRBJ1-1; TRBD1 is a possible D gene (5 bases). The CDR3 runs 11 residues. V lost 5 bases to trimming and J lost 10 bases, with 14 bases between them. Germline assignment: CDR1 GTSNPN and CDR2 SVGIG (reference sequence). The CDR3 loop reads CAWVQDLAAFF. In nucleotides, the CDR3 is TGTGCCTGGGTACAGGACCTCGCAGCTTTCTTT. Complete variable domain (other parts from reference TRBV30 and TRBJ1-1): SQTIHQWPATLVQPVGSPLSLECTVEGTSNPNLYWYRQAAGRGLQLLFYSVGIGQISSEVPQNLSASRPQDRQFILSSKKLLLSDSGFYLCAWVQDLAAFFGQGTRLTVV.

The chain employs TRBV6-1 and TRBJ2-3; 7 positions agree with TRBD2. CDR1 MNHNS and CDR2 SASEGT come from the germline V gene. The CDR3 length is 17 residues. With 4 bases clipped from V and 1 base from J, the junction kept 11 bases outside the gene matches. CDR3 protein: CASSAYGRETGTDTQYF. CDR3 DNA sequence: TGTGCCAGCAGTGCTTATGGGCGGGAGACGGGCACAGATACGCAGTATTTT.

The gene calls are TRBV7-2 and TRBJ2-6; D tentatively fits TRBD1 or TRBD2 (6 bases each). Germline V lookup: CDR1 SGHTA, CDR2 FQGNSA. Between the trimmed V and J ends, which lost 5 bases and 2 bases, there was a span of 10 bases. The CDR3 has 15 amino acids. CDR3 nucleotides: TGTGCCAGCAGCCGCCGGGGGCCTGGGGCCAACGTCCTGACTTTC. Its protein product is CASSRRGPGANVLTF.

V gene TRBV4-1 combines with J gene TRBJ2-5; 7 nucleotides agree with TRBD2. With V trimmed by 1 base and J by 5 bases, 4 bases remained unmatched. The CDR3 loop spans 14 amino acids. CDR1 and CDR2 (germline): MGHRA, YSYEKL. The CDR3 DNA sequence: TGCGCCAGCAGCCAAGGGAGTAGCGGGGAGACCCAGTACTTC. This sequence encodes CASSQGSSGETQYF.

This chain connects TRBV7-4 to TRBJ1-2, with D unresolved. The CDR3 extends over 16 amino acids. Germline V gene data show CDR1 as SGHVT and CDR2 as SQSDAQ. Trimming cost V 1 base and J 2 bases, with 14 bases left between them. CDR3 DNA: TGTGCCAGCAGCTTAGGGTCCGGCAGAGTCAACTATGGCTACACCTTC. Protein product: CASSLGSGRVNYGYTF. Using reference TRBV7-4 and TRBJ1-2 for the parts outside the CDR3, the full variable domain is GAGVSQSPRYKVAKRGRDVALRCDSISGHVTLYWYRQTLGQGSEVLTYSQSDAQRDKSGRPSGRFSAERPERSVSTLKIQRTEQGDSAVYLCASSLGSGRVNYGYTFGSGTRLTVV.

This chain uses TRBV7-3 with TRBJ2-5, with TRBD1 identical over 8 bases. This CDR3 has 16 amino acids. With V trimmed by 5 bases and J by 2 bases, 10 bases remained unmatched. Germline CDR1 SGHTA, CDR2 FQGTGA. The CDR3 bases are TGTGCCAGCAGCCGTTACGGGACAGGACTGCAAGAGACCCAGTACTTC. This translates into CASSRYGTGLQETQYF.

This rearrangement joins TRBV18 to TRBJ2-7; 7 bases line up with TRBD1. Trimming at V came to 5 bases and at J to 1 base, leaving 8 bases not matched to a gene. Germline V CDR1 and CDR2: KGHSH, LQKENI. There are 15 residues in the CDR3. CDR3 in amino acids: CASSTTGAASYEQYF. As DNA, the CDR3 is TGTGCCAGCTCAACCACAGGGGCGGCGTCCTACGAGCAGTACTTC. Together with reference TRBV18 and TRBJ2-7, the CDR3 gives the full variable domain: NAGVMQNPRHLVRRRGQEARLRCSPMKGHSHVYWYRQLPEEGLKFMVYLQKENIIDESGMPKERFSAEFPKEGPSILRIQQVVRGDSAAYFCASSTTGAASYEQYFGPGTRLTVT.

On this clone itself: One end of the junction fails to match germline, which may point to a read error. The chain employs TRBV29-1 and TRBJ2-3, with D perhaps TRBD1 (5 bases). Germline-derived CDR1 and CDR2 are SQVTM and ANQGSEA. The CDR3 runs 13 residues. This CDR3 is CSVESEDTYTQYF. DNA for the CDR3: TGCAGCGTCGAAAGCGAGGACACATATACGCAGTATTTT.

The V call is TRBV5-4, the J call TRBJ2-2; a weak D match, TRBD2 (5 bases). The ends were cut back, 4 bases at V and 6 bases at J, with 28 bases in the middle. The length of the CDR3 is 19 residues. The germline V gene has CDR1 SGHNT and CDR2 YYREEE (reference sequence). DNA for the CDR3: TGTGCCAGCAGCCCTGAGCTTTGGGCGGGCTCAGCCGGCGCCGGGGAGCTGTTTTTT. Protein: CASSPELWAGSAGAGELFF.

This rearrangement joins TRBV5-1 to TRBJ1-1; 7 nucleotides line up with TRBD1. The germline gives CDR1 SGHRS, CDR2 YFSETQ. The CDR3 length is 15 residues. The V and J ends lost 2 bases and 1 base, in that order; junction bases with no gene match: 5. The CDR3: CASSFMTGSNTEAFF. CDR3 nucleotide sequence: TGCGCCAGCAGCTTTATGACAGGGTCGAACACTGAAGCTTTCTTT.

A word on this clone: At the DNA level, this CDR3 is encoded by other sequences in the same sample as well. The rearrangement uses TRBV5-1 and TRBJ2-1; D possibly corresponds to TRBD2 (6 bases). CDR1 SGHRS and CDR2 YFSETQ come from the germline V gene. The CDR3 is 16 residues long. The ends were cut back, 7 bases at V and 0 bases at J, with 17 bases in the middle. The CDR3 sequence: CASSLLAGNSYNEQFF. The CDR3 DNA reads TGCGCCAGCTCCCTACTCGCGGGAAACTCCTACAATGAGCAGTTCTTC.

The chain carries TRBV5-1 and TRBJ1-1; no clear D. V was cut by 0 bases and J by 0 bases, with 9 bases left in between. This CDR3 is built from 15 residues. In germline, CDR1 is SGHRS, CDR2 YFSETQ. The CDR3 nucleotides are TGCGCCAGCAGCTTGGAGGAGGTTATGAACACTGAAGCTTTCTTT. This sequence encodes CASSLEEVMNTEAFF.

The chain joins TRBV7-3 to TRBJ2-6; D is unresolved. V was clipped by 5 bases and J by 0 bases, with 5 bases between them. The CDR3 is 14 amino acids. Germline lookup yields CDR1 SGHTA and CDR2 FQGTGA. CDR3 region: CASSRPSGANVLTF. CDR3 nucleotides: TGTGCCAGCAGCCGTCCCTCTGGGGCCAACGTCCTGACTTTC.

This sequence joins TRBV7-9 and TRBJ1-4, with D perhaps TRBD1 (6 bases). The CDR3 is 15 residues long. Germline CDR1 reads SEHNR; CDR2 reads FQNEAQ (reference sequence). The V end was cut by 2 bases, the J end by 1 base, with 8 bases between. The CDR3 DNA reads as TGTGCCAGCAGCTTATCGGACAGAACTAATGAAAAACTGTTTTTT. This codes for CASSLSDRTNEKLFF.

The chain uses TRBV5-1 and TRBJ2-5; no reliable D call. Trimming removed 0 bases from V and 2 bases from J, with 8 bases in between. CDR3 length: 14 residues. CDR1 is SGHRS and CDR2 is YFSETQ in the germline V gene. The CDR3 bases are TGCGCCAGCAGCTTGGTTCTCGGGCAAGAGACCCAGTACTTC. Amino acid sequence: CASSLVLGQETQYF. Filled out from reference TRBV5-1 and TRBJ2-5, the complete variable domain reads KAGVTQTPRYLIKTRGQQVTLSCSPISGHRSVSWYQQTPGQGLQFLFEYFSETQRNKGNFPGRFSGRQFSNSRSEMNVSTLELGDSALYLCASSLVLGQETQYFGPGTRLLVL.

The chain is built from TRBV5-5 and TRBJ1-1; D is unclear. Per the germline V gene, CDR1 is SGHKS and CDR2 is YYEKEE (reference sequence). V lost 0 bases and J 6 bases, leaving 15 bases between the germline ends. CDR3 length: 15 amino acids. CDR3: CASSLDFGPGPEAFF. CDR3 sequence (DNA): TGTGCCAGCAGCTTGGATTTCGGACCCGGGCCTGAAGCTTTCTTT.

J is TRBJ2-7 and V is TRBV2; 8 bases map to TRBD2. Losses at the gene ends were 8 bases for V and 6 bases for J; bases not matched to a gene: 9. Germline V lookup: CDR1 SNHLY, CDR2 FYNNEI. The CDR3 runs 13 residues. This chain's CDR3 is CASGPAGVREQYF. In DNA, the CDR3 is TGTGCCAGCGGTCCAGCGGGAGTCCGCGAGCAGTACTTC.

This chain joins TRBV4-1 and TRBJ2-1, with 13 nucleotides matching TRBD2. The V and J ends lost 3 bases and 12 bases, in that order; junction bases with no gene match: 11. This CDR3 comprises 16 residues. Germline V lookup: CDR1 MGHRA, CDR2 YSYEKL. The DNA for the CDR3 is TGCGCCAGCAGCCAGAGATCCGGGACTAGCGGGATACGGCAGTTCTTC. This gives the protein CASSQRSGTSGIRQFF.

This chain joins TRBV2 and TRBJ2-5, with D possibly matching TRBD2 (5 bases). CDR3 size: 14 residues. From germline, CDR1 is SNHLY and CDR2 FYNNEI. Trimming shortened V by 10 bases and J by 1 base, and 16 bases separated the two germline ends. CDR3 loop: CATTRERTQETQYF. The CDR3, as DNA: TGTGCCACCACCCGGGAACGGACCCAAGAGACCCAGTACTTC.

The chain couples TRBV7-2 to TRBJ1-1; possible D gene TRBD1, 5 bases. Germline-derived CDR1 and CDR2 are SGHTA and FQGNSA. Trimming shortened V by 1 base and J by 4 bases, and 10 bases separated the two germline ends. The CDR3 has 14 amino acids. DNA for the CDR3: TGTGCCAGCAGCTTAGTAGGCGGGACCACTGAAGCTTTCTTT. Its protein product is CASSLVGGTTEAFF.

This chain connects TRBV6-5 to TRBJ1-2, with D unresolved. The germline V gene encodes CDR1 MNHEY and CDR2 SVGAGI. The V end lost 2 bases, the J end lost 2 bases, and 9 bases lay between the germline ends. This CDR3 spans 14 amino acids. CDR3 residues: CASSYGGRNYGYTF. The CDR3 nucleotides read TGTGCCAGCAGTTACGGCGGCAGGAACTATGGCTACACCTTC.